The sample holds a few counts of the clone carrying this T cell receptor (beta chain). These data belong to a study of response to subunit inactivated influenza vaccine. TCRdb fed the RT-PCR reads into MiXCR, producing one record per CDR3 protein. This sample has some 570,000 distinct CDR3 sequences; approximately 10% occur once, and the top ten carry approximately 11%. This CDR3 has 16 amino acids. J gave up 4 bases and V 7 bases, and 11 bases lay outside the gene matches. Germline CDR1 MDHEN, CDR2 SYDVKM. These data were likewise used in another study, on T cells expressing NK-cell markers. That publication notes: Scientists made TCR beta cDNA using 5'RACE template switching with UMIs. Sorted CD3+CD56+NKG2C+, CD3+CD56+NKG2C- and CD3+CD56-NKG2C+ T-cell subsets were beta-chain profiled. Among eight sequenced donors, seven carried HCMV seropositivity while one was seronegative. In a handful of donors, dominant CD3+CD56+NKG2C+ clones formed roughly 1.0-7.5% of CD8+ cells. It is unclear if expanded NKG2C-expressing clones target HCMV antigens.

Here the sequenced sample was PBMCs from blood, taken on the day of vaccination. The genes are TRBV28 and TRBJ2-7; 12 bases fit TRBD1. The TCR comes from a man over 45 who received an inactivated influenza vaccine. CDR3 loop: CASKPHGTGGVYEQYF. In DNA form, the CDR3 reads TGTGCCAGCAAACCTCACGGGACAGGGGGCGTATACGAGCAGTACTTC. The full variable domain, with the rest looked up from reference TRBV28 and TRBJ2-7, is DVKVTQSSRYLVKRTGEKVFLECVQDMDHENMFWYRQDPGLGLRLIYFSYDVKMKEKGDIPEGYSVSREKKERFSLILESASTNQTSMYLCASKPHGTGGVYEQYFGPGTRLTVT.